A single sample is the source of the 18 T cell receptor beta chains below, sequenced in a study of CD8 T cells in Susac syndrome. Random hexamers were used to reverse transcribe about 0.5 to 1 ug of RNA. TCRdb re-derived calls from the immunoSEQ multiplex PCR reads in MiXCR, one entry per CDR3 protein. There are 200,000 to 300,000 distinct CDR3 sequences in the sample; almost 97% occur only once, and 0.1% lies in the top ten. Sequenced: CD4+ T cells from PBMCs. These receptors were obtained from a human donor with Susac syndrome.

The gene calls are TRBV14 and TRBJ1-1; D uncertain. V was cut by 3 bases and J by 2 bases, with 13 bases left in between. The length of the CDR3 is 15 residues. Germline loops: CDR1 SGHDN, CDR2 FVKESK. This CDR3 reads CASSQRSGVNTEAFF. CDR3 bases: TGTGCCAGCAGCCAGAGGAGCGGAGTCAACACTGAAGCTTTCTTT.

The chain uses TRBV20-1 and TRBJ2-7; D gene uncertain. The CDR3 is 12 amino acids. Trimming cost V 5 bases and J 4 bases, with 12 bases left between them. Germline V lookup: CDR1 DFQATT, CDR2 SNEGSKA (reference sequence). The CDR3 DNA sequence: TGCAGTGCTGGCCTACAGAGTTACGAGCAGTACTTC. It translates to CSAGLQSYEQYF.

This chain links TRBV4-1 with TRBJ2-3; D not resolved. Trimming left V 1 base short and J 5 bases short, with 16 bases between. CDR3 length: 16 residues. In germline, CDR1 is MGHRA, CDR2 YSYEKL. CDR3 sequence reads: CASSQGTLLRGDTQYF. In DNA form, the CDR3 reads TGCGCCAGCAGCCAAGGAACGCTGTTACGAGGAGATACGCAGTATTTT.

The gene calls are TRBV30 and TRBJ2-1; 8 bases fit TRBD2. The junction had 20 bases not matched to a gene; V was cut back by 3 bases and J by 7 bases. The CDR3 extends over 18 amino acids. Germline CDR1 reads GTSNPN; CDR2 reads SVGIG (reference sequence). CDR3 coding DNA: TGTGCCTGGAGCGACCCAGGGAAACCGGGACTAGGGTATAATGAGCAGTTCTTC. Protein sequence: CAWSDPGKPGLGYNEQFF. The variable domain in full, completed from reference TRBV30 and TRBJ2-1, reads SQTIHQWPATLVQPVGSPLSLECTVEGTSNPNLYWYRQAAGRGLQLLFYSVGIGQISSEVPQNLSASRPQDRQFILSSKKLLLSDSGFYLCAWSDPGKPGLGYNEQFFGPGTRLTVL.

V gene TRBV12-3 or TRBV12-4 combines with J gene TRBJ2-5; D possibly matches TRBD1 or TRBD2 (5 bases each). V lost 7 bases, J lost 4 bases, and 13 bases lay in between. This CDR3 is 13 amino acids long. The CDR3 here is CASNKRGVETQYF. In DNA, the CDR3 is TGTGCCAGCAATAAGAGGGGAGTAGAGACCCAGTACTTC.

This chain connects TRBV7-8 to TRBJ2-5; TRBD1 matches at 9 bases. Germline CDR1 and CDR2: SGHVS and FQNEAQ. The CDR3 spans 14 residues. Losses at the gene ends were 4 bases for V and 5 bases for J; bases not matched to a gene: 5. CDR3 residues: CASSWGQGGETQYF. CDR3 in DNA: TGTGCCAGCAGCTGGGGACAGGGAGGGGAGACCCAGTACTTC.

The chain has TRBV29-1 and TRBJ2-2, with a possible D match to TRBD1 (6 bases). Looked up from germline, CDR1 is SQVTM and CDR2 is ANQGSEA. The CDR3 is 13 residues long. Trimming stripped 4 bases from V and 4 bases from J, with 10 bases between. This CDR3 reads CSVGQAITGELFF. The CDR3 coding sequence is TGCAGCGTTGGACAGGCCATCACCGGGGAGCTGTTTTTT.

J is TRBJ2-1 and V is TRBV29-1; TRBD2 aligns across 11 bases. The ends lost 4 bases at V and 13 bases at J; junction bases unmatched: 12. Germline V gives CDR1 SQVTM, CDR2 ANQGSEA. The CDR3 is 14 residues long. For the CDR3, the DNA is TGCAGCGTTGCCCCGGATCTAGCGGGAGGTGAACAGTTCTTC. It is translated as CSVAPDLAGGEQFF.

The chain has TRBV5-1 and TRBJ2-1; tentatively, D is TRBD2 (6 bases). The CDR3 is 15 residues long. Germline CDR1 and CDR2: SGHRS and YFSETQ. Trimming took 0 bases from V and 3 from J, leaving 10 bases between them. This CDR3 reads CASSLAVSGYNEQFF. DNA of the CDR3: TGCGCCAGCAGCTTGGCCGTTAGCGGCTACAATGAGCAGTTCTTC.

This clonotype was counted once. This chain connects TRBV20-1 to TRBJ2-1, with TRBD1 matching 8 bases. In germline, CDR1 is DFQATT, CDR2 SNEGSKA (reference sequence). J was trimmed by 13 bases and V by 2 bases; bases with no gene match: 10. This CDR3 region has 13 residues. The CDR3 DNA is TGCAGTGCTAGACCTCCCAGTCAGGGGGCACAGTTCTTC. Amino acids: CSARPPSQGAQFF.

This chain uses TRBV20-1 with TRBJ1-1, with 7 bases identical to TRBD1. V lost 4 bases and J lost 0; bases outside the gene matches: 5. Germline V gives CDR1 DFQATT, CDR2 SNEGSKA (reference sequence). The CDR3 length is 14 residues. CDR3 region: CSATPGQMNTEAFF. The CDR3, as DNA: TGCAGTGCTACCCCGGGACAGATGAACACTGAAGCTTTCTTT.

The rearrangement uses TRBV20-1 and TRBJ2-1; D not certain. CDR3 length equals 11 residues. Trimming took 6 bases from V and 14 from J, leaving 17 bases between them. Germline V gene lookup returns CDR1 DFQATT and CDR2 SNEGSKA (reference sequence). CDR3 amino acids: CSAERSLAEFF. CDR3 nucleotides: TGCAGTGCCGAAAGGAGTCTGGCGGAGTTCTTC.

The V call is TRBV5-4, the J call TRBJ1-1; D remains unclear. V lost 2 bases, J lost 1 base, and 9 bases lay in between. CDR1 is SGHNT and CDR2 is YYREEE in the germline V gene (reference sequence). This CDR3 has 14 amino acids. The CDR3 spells CASSFRLANTEAFF. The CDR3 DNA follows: TGTGCCAGCAGCTTTAGGTTGGCGAACACTGAAGCTTTCTTT.

CDR3 residues: CSARQRDSTDTQYF. The CDR3 bases are TGCAGTGCTAGACAGCGGGACAGCACAGATACGCAGTATTTT. This rearrangement joins TRBV20-1 to TRBJ2-3, with TRBD2 identical over 7 bases. V was pared by 2 bases and J by 0 bases, with 2 bases of the junction left unmatched. The germline V gene has CDR1 DFQATT and CDR2 SNEGSKA (reference sequence). The length of the CDR3 is 14 residues.

Written as DNA, the CDR3 is TGCAGCGTTGTGTTTCAGATGAACACTGAAGCTTTCTTT. This gives the protein CSVVFQMNTEAFF. The chain recombines TRBV29-1 with TRBJ1-1; D is ambiguous. Trimming left V 4 bases short and J 0 bases short, with 9 bases between. The CDR3 consists of 13 residues. Germline CDR1 and CDR2: SQVTM and ANQGSEA.

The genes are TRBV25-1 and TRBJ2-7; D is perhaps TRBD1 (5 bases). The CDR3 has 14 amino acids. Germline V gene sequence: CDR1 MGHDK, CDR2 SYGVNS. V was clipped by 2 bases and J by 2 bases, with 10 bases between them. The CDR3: CASSEQGTAYEQYF. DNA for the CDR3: TGTGCCAGCAGTGAACAGGGAACGGCCTACGAGCAGTACTTC.

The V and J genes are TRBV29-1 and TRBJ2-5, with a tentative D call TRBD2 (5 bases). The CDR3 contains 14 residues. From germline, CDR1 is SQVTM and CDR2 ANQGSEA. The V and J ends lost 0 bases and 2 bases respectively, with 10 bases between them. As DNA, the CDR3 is TGCAGCGTTGAAGATCGAGGAGGTCAAGAGACCCAGTACTTC. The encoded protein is CSVEDRGGQETQYF.

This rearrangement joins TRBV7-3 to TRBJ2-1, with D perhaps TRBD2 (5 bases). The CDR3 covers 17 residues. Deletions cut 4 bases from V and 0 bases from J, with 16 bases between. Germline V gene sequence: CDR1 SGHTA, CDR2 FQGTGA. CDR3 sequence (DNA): TGTGCCAGCAGCTCAACCCCGGGATACAACTCCTACAATGAGCAGTTCTTC. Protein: CASSSTPGYNSYNEQFF.